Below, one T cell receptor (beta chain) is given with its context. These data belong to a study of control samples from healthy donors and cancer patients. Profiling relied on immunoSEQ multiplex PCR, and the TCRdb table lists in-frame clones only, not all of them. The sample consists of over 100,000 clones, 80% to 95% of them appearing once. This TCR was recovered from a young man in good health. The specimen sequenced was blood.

CDR3 amino acids: CASLSAEVAEAFF. CDR3 sequence (DNA): TGTGCCAGCCTATCGGCGGAAGTCGCTGAAGCTTTCTTT. The chain links TRBV19 to TRBJ1-1; unclear D gene. V lost 9 bases and J 6 bases, leaving 17 bases between the germline ends. The CDR3 totals 13 residues. Germline lookup yields CDR1 LNHDA and CDR2 SQIVND (reference sequence).